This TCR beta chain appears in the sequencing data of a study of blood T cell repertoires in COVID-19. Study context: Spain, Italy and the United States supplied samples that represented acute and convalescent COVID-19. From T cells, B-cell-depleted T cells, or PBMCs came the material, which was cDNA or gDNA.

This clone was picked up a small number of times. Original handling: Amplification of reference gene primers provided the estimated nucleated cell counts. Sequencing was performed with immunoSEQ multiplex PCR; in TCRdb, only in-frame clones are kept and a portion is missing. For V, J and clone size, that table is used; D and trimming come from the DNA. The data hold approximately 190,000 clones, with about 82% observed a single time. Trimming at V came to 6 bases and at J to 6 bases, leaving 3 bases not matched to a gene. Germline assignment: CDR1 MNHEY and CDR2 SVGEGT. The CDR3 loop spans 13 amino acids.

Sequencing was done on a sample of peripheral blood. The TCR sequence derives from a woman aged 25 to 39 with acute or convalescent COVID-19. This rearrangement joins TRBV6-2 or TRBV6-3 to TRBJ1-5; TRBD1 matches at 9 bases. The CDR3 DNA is TGTGCCAGCAGCGGGGACAGGGTTCAGCCCCAGCATTTT. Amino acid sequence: CASSGDRVQPQHF.